Shown below are 30 T cell receptor beta chains from a single sample sequenced in a study of prognosis after radiotherapy for stage I lung cancer. Amplification of the TCR beta CDR3 (from genomic DNA) was done by two-round multiplex PCR. Gene-specific primers for each TRBV and TRBJ gene drove first-round PCR. One entry per CDR3 protein results from TCRdb running MiXCR on the multiplex PCR reads. Of tens of thousands of distinct CDR3 sequences in the sample, around 37% were seen once. Here the sequenced sample was PBMCs, taken before or after stereotactic body radiation therapy (not recorded which). Receptors were obtained from a donor aged 50 or older with non-small cell lung cancer.

The chain carries TRBV24-1 and TRBJ1-5, with D possibly being TRBD1 (5 bases). Germline V gives CDR1 KGHDR, CDR2 SFDVKD. Trimming stripped 3 bases from V and 11 bases from J, with 10 bases between. The CDR3 extends over 12 amino acids. CDR3 in amino acids: CATSDGGGTQHF. CDR3 bases: TGTGCCACCAGTGATGGGGGGGGGACCCAGCATTTT.

With respect to this clonotype: A far larger clone is off by one base, so a read error is likely. The chain employs TRBV12-3 or TRBV12-4 and TRBJ1-2; TRBD1 is a possible D gene (5 bases). Trimming took 6 bases from V and 7 from J, leaving 18 bases between them. The CDR3 runs to 14 residues. Here the CDR3 reads CASSQEQVYFGYTF. The CDR3 DNA reads as TGTGCCAGCAGCCAAGAACAGGTATATTTTGGCTACACCTTC.

This clonotype came up many times. The chain joins TRBV2 to TRBJ2-5; D is perhaps TRBD1 (5 bases). Germline V gives CDR1 SNHLY, CDR2 FYNNEI. This CDR3 is 15 amino acids long. Trimming left V 2 bases short and J 5 bases short, with 15 bases between. The CDR3 protein is CASSEIGATGETQYF. The CDR3 nucleotides read TGTGCCAGCAGTGAAATAGGGGCCACTGGGGAGACCCAGTACTTC.

This clonotype was picked up one time. This sequence is one base from a far larger clone and is likely a read error. The gene calls are TRBV6-4 and TRBJ1-2, with D unclear. The CDR3 is made up of 16 amino acids. V was clipped by 5 bases and J by 8 bases, with 24 bases between them. Germline lookup yields CDR1 MRHNA and CDR2 SNTAGT. The CDR3 spells CASSSTRKVPFGGYTF. CDR3 DNA sequence: TGTGCCAGCAGTTCCACTCGGAAAGTCCCCTTTGGCGGCTACACCTTC.

The chain joins TRBV6-2 or TRBV6-3 to TRBJ2-2; TRBD2 agrees at 11 bases. The CDR3 contains 14 residues. The V gene end was trimmed by 4 bases and the J gene end by 6 bases; junction bases not matched to a gene: 1. The germline V gene encodes CDR1 MNHEY and CDR2 SVGEGT. The CDR3 reads CASSFSGGAGELFF. In DNA form, the CDR3 reads TGTGCCAGCAGTTTTAGCGGGGGGGCCGGGGAGCTGTTTTTT.

There are a few counts of this clonotype. In this CDR3 the conserved last residue, phenylalanine or tryptophan, is missing, so a read error is likely. The chain joins TRBV20-1 to TRBJ2-7; TRBD2 matches 10 bases. Germline V gives CDR1 DFQATT, CDR2 SNEGSKA (reference sequence). This CDR3 is built from 18 residues. V was clipped by 1 base and J by 0 bases; unmatched bases: 12. CDR3 loop: CSARGLAGVGYSSYEQYL. As DNA, the CDR3 is TGCAGTGCTAGAGGTCTAGCGGGAGTGGGCTACAGCTCCTACGAGCAGTACCTC.

This clonotype was counted many times. The V and J genes are TRBV6-4 and TRBJ2-5, with no clear D. V shed 5 bases and J shed 0 bases, with 7 bases lying between them. The CDR3 is made up of 13 amino acids. Germline CDR1 MRHNA, CDR2 SNTAGT. CDR3: CASSSTYQETQYF. CDR3 sequence (DNA): TGTGCCAGCAGTTCCACGTACCAAGAGACCCAGTACTTC.

This clonotype has just one count. The chain carries TRBV6-2 or TRBV6-3 and TRBJ1-3; D remains ambiguous. CDR1 and CDR2 (germline): MNHEY, SVGEGT. The ends were cut back, 5 bases at V and 4 bases at J, with 6 bases in the middle. CDR3 length: 12 residues. This CDR3 reads CASSHEGNTIYF. For the CDR3, the DNA is TGTGCCAGCAGTCACGAGGGAAACACCATATATTTT.

As for this clonotype: In this CDR3 the conserved last residue, phenylalanine or tryptophan, is missing, so a read error is likely. The limits of the CDR3 on the DNA are not certain, so only TCRdb's listed CDR3 is given. The chain employs TRBV5-1 and TRBJ2-6; the DNA was not compared with TRBD2, the D call given in the table. The CDR3 is 8 amino acids in total, end residues counted. Germline lookup yields CDR1 SGHRS and CDR2 YFSETQ. CDR3 protein: CASRFQAD.

V and J are TRBV9 and TRBJ2-5, with TRBD1 as a possible D gene (6 bases). V was trimmed by 2 bases and J by 3 bases, leaving 11 bases between them. In germline, CDR1 is SGDLS, CDR2 YYNGEE. CDR3 length equals 14 residues. For the CDR3, the DNA is TGTGCCAGCAGCGTCTCCCACAGGGAAGAGACCCAGTACTTC. Protein: CASSVSHREETQYF.

Remarks on this clonotype: A far larger clone is a single base away, which makes a read error likely. This sequence joins TRBV12-3 or TRBV12-4 and TRBJ2-7; D might be TRBD1 (6 bases). The CDR3 covers 16 residues. With 6 bases removed from V and 3 bases from J, the gap between germline ends came to 21 bases. CDR3 protein: CASSQCSGTFLYEQYF. In DNA form, the CDR3 reads TGTGCCAGCAGCCAATGCTCCGGGACATTTCTCTACGAGCAGTACTTC.

The V and J genes are TRBV6-4 and TRBJ2-2; TRBD1 might be the D (5 bases). The CDR3 is 15 amino acids. Per the germline V gene, CDR1 is MRHNA and CDR2 is SNTAGT. V was cut by 2 bases and J by 4 bases, with 11 bases left in between. The CDR3 region has the DNA TGTGCCAGCAGTGACCCACCAGGGTCCACCGGGGAGCTGTTTTTT. Translation: CASSDPPGSTGELFF.

In this sample, this clonotype turned up many times. The chain combines TRBV5-1 with TRBJ2-2, with D possibly matching TRBD2 (5 bases). The CDR3 sequence is 14 residues long. Trimming removed 4 bases from V and 4 bases from J, with 11 bases in between. CDR1 and CDR2 (germline): SGHRS, YFSETQ. The CDR3 sequence is CASSPGITTGELFF. In nucleotides, the CDR3 is TGCGCCAGCAGCCCGGGGATAACCACCGGGGAGCTGTTTTTT.

Ten or more counts support this clonotype. The rearrangement uses TRBV5-1 and TRBJ2-5; D remains ambiguous. Germline assignment: CDR1 SGHRS and CDR2 YFSETQ. Trimming removed 0 bases from V and 5 bases from J, with 11 bases in between. The CDR3 has 14 residues. Written as DNA, the CDR3 is TGCGCCAGCAGCTTGGCGCAGGTCAGGGAGACCCAGTACTTC. This gives the protein CASSLAQVRETQYF. Drawing the rest from reference TRBV5-1 and TRBJ2-5, the complete variable domain is KAGVTQTPRYLIKTRGQQVTLSCSPISGHRSVSWYQQTPGQGLQFLFEYFSETQRNKGNFPGRFSGRQFSNSRSEMNVSTLELGDSALYLCASSLAQVRETQYFGPGTRLLVL.

This clonotype occurred once. This chain uses TRBV5-6 with TRBJ2-2; D is uncertain. The CDR3 is 17 amino acids. The germline V and J ends were trimmed by 2 bases and 7 bases, with 21 bases remaining between them. Germline lookup yields CDR1 SGHDT and CDR2 YYEEEE. The CDR3 nucleotides are TGTGCCAGCAGCTTTCCCAGGAGTTACGCGTCCGGCGGGGAGCTGTTTTTT. Protein product: CASSFPRSYASGGELFF.

The chain employs TRBV10-3 and TRBJ2-3, with no clear D. CDR1 and CDR2 from the germline V gene are ENHRY and SYGVKD. Trimming took 5 bases from V and 10 from J, leaving 10 bases between them. The CDR3 covers 11 residues. Written as DNA, the CDR3 is TGTGCCATCAGTACGGGCGCGGCGCAGTATTTT. This codes for CAISTGAAQYF.

This clonotype was counted between two and nine times. This may be a read error, as it is one base from a much larger clone. This chain uses TRBV6-1 with TRBJ2-5; D ambiguous. Germline assignment: CDR1 MNHNS and CDR2 SASEGT. This CDR3 region has 12 residues. Trimming pared 6 bases from V and 4 bases from J, leaving 9 bases between. The DNA for the CDR3 is TGTGCCAGCAGGCTACTGGGAGAGACCCAGTACTTC. Translating gives CASRLLGETQYF.

The chain couples TRBV6-2 or TRBV6-3 to TRBJ1-2, with D unclear. The CDR3 runs 11 residues. CDR1 and CDR2 (germline): MNHEY, SVGEGT. The ends were cut back, 6 bases at V and 10 bases at J, with 12 bases in the middle. CDR3 sequence (DNA): TGTGCCAGCAGCACTGGGGATGTCTACACCTTC. This translates into CASSTGDVYTF.

This clonotype was counted many times. The V and J genes are TRBV11-2 and TRBJ2-7; no clear D. The CDR3 contains 14 residues. V lost 1 base and J 3 bases, leaving 10 bases between the germline ends. Germline V gene lookup returns CDR1 SGHAT and CDR2 FQNNGV. The CDR3 DNA sequence: TGTGCCAGCAGCTTAGTAGTAGCAGTCTACGAGCAGTACTTC. Translation gives CASSLVVAVYEQYF.

This clonotype was detected ten times or more. The rearrangement links TRBV18 to TRBJ1-1; 12 nucleotides agree with TRBD1. Germline V CDR1 and CDR2: KGHSH, LQKENI. J was trimmed by 11 bases and V by 5 bases; bases with no gene match: 9. CDR3 size: 14 residues. CDR3 nucleotides: TGTGCCAGCTCAGCGGGACAGGGGGCCGATTTGGCTTTCTTT. It yields the protein CASSAGQGADLAFF.

This clonotype was recorded many times. The chain links TRBV6-4 to TRBJ2-3; 10 bases are a match to TRBD1. The V and J ends lost 0 bases and 4 bases, in that order; junction bases with no gene match: 1. CDR1 MRHNA and CDR2 SNTAGT come from the germline V gene. The CDR3 runs to 15 residues. The chain's CDR3 is CASSDSGQGADTQYF. The DNA for the CDR3 is TGTGCCAGCAGTGACTCAGGACAGGGGGCAGATACGCAGTATTTT.

With regard to this clonotype: A read error may explain this, as a much larger clone is one base away. CDR3 loop: CSARGHQETQYF. The CDR3 DNA reads as TGCAGTGCTAGAGGACATCAAGAGACCCAGTACTTC. V is TRBV20-1 and J is TRBJ2-5; D gene uncertain. Looked up from germline, CDR1 is DFQATT and CDR2 is SNEGSKA (reference sequence). The CDR3 length is 12 residues. V was shortened by 1 base and J by 2 bases, with 5 bases between the two germline ends.

This clonotype was seen ten or more times. V is TRBV20-1 and J is TRBJ2-2; weak D call: TRBD1 (6 bases). Germline CDR1 reads DFQATT; CDR2 reads SNEGSKA (reference sequence). Trimming shortened V by 2 bases and J by 7 bases, and 11 bases separated the two germline ends. The CDR3 is 13 residues long. CDR3 DNA: TGCAGTGCTAGAAAGGGACAATACGGGGAGCTGTTTTTT. This sequence encodes CSARKGQYGELFF.

The V call is TRBV19, the J call TRBJ2-1; the match to TRBD2 covers 9 bases. The V gene end was trimmed by 1 base and the J gene end by 3 bases; junction bases not matched to a gene: 1. The CDR3 totals 15 residues. The germline V gene encodes CDR1 LNHDA and CDR2 SQIVND (reference sequence). The CDR3 loop is CASSIASGNYNEQFF. The DNA for the CDR3 is TGTGCCAGTAGTATAGCTAGCGGGAACTACAATGAGCAGTTCTTC.

This clonotype showed up many times. The CDR3 DNA follows: TGTGCCAGCAACCCCCTGGGAAGGACAGGCTTCTACGAGCAGTACTTC. Its translation is CASNPLGRTGFYEQYF. The V and J genes are TRBV6-1 and TRBJ2-7; 7 bases fit TRBD1. This CDR3 is 16 amino acids long. CDR1 MNHNS and CDR2 SASEGT come from the germline V gene. The ends lost 7 bases at V and 3 bases at J; junction bases unmatched: 15.

This sequence joins TRBV28 and TRBJ2-1, with a possible D match to TRBD1 (6 bases). Deletions cut 6 bases from V and 0 bases from J, with 15 bases between. Germline CDR1 MDHEN, CDR2 SYDVKM. The CDR3 is made up of 16 amino acids. The CDR3 reads CASRDLTGSSYNEQFF. Here the CDR3 DNA reads TGTGCCAGCAGGGATTTGACAGGCAGCTCCTACAATGAGCAGTTCTTC.

This clonotype has just a few counts. DNA for the CDR3: TGTGCCAGCAGTACCGACAGACCCGCTAATTCACCCCTCCACTTT. Translating it yields CASSTDRPANSPLHF. V gene TRBV6-1 combines with J gene TRBJ1-6, with D perhaps TRBD1 (5 bases). Trimming shortened V by 5 bases and J by 6 bases, and 14 bases separated the two germline ends. Germline values: CDR1 MNHNS, CDR2 SASEGT. This CDR3 contains 15 residues.

This clonotype was counted many times. This sequence joins TRBV2 and TRBJ2-3, with D perhaps TRBD2 (6 bases). V lost 7 bases to trimming and J lost 0 bases, with 11 bases between them. The CDR3 runs 14 residues. Per the germline V gene, CDR1 is SNHLY and CDR2 is FYNNEI. The CDR3 coding sequence is TGTGCCAGCAAAGCTAGCGCTAGCACAGATACGCAGTATTTT. This gives the protein CASKASASTDTQYF.

The chain is built from TRBV27 and TRBJ2-7; 7 nucleotides align to TRBD2. The CDR3 covers 14 residues. The V and J ends lost 11 bases and 2 bases, in that order; junction bases with no gene match: 12. Germline CDR1 reads MNHEY; CDR2 reads SMNVEV (reference sequence). The CDR3 nucleotides are TGTGCCGGCACCAGGGAGGGACCTCCCTACGAGCAGTACTTC. Its translation: CAGTREGPPYEQYF.

This clonotype has just a few counts. Possible read error: a much larger clone is one base away. The chain has TRBV20-1 and TRBJ2-1, with 14 bases fitting TRBD2. The CDR3 consists of 18 residues. Per the germline V gene, CDR1 is DFQATT and CDR2 is SNEGSKA (reference sequence). V shed 5 bases, J shed 4 bases, and the junction held 13 bases outside the gene matches. CDR3 in DNA: TGCAGTGCTCCCCCGACTAGCGGGAGGGCCGGGGAGTACAATGAGCAGTTCTTC. Its translation is CSAPPTSGRAGEYNEQFF.